The source of this T cell receptor beta chain is a study of a mutant IDH1 vaccine in newly diagnosed glioma. The CDR3 contains 15 residues. CDR1 is LGHNA and CDR2 is YNFKEQ in the germline V gene. V shed 4 bases, J shed 4 bases, and the junction held 9 bases outside the gene matches. The protocol was immunoSEQ multiplex PCR, while the TCRdb copy is restricted to in-frame clones and leaves out a portion. The sample holds tens of thousands of clones, 75% to 85% seen once. Regarding time point: week 23, last vaccination. One vaccine dose held 300 ug of mutant IDH1 20-mer peptide and came with topical imiquimod. To note about this clone: Its antigen is as yet unknown.

The chain recombines TRBV4-2 with TRBJ1-1; TRBD1 matches at 7 bases. This clonotype was obtained from a young man with glioma. Some clones in this sample may be carry-over from other donors' samples. This specimen was PBMCs, taken from a glioma patient whose treatment included an IDH1 peptide vaccine. The chain's CDR3 is CASSPAEGAITEAFF. The CDR3 DNA reads TGTGCCAGCAGCCCAGCTGAGGGGGCGATCACTGAAGCTTTCTTT.